This TCR beta chain was sequenced for a study of blood T cell repertoires in COVID-19. On the study more broadly: The origin of the acute and convalescent COVID-19 samples was the United States, Italy and Spain.

In the original workflow: Estimates of nucleated cell counts were drawn from the amplification of reference gene primers. Profiling relied on immunoSEQ multiplex PCR, and the TCRdb table lists in-frame clones only, not all of them. Clone size and the V and J calls come from that table; the DNA yielded D and trimming. Here the sample spans around 61,000 clones, 80% to 90% being singletons. The sequence was obtained from a man over 45 with active COVID-19. The specimen sequenced was peripheral blood.

The CDR3 bases are TGCGCCAGCACCAACACAGATACGCAGTATTTT. Its protein product is CASTNTDTQYF. The V call is TRBV5-1, the J call TRBJ2-3; no definite D call. The V gene's germline CDR1 is SGHRS and CDR2 YFSETQ. Trimming shortened V by 6 bases and J by 2 bases, and 4 bases separated the two germline ends. This CDR3 contains 11 residues.